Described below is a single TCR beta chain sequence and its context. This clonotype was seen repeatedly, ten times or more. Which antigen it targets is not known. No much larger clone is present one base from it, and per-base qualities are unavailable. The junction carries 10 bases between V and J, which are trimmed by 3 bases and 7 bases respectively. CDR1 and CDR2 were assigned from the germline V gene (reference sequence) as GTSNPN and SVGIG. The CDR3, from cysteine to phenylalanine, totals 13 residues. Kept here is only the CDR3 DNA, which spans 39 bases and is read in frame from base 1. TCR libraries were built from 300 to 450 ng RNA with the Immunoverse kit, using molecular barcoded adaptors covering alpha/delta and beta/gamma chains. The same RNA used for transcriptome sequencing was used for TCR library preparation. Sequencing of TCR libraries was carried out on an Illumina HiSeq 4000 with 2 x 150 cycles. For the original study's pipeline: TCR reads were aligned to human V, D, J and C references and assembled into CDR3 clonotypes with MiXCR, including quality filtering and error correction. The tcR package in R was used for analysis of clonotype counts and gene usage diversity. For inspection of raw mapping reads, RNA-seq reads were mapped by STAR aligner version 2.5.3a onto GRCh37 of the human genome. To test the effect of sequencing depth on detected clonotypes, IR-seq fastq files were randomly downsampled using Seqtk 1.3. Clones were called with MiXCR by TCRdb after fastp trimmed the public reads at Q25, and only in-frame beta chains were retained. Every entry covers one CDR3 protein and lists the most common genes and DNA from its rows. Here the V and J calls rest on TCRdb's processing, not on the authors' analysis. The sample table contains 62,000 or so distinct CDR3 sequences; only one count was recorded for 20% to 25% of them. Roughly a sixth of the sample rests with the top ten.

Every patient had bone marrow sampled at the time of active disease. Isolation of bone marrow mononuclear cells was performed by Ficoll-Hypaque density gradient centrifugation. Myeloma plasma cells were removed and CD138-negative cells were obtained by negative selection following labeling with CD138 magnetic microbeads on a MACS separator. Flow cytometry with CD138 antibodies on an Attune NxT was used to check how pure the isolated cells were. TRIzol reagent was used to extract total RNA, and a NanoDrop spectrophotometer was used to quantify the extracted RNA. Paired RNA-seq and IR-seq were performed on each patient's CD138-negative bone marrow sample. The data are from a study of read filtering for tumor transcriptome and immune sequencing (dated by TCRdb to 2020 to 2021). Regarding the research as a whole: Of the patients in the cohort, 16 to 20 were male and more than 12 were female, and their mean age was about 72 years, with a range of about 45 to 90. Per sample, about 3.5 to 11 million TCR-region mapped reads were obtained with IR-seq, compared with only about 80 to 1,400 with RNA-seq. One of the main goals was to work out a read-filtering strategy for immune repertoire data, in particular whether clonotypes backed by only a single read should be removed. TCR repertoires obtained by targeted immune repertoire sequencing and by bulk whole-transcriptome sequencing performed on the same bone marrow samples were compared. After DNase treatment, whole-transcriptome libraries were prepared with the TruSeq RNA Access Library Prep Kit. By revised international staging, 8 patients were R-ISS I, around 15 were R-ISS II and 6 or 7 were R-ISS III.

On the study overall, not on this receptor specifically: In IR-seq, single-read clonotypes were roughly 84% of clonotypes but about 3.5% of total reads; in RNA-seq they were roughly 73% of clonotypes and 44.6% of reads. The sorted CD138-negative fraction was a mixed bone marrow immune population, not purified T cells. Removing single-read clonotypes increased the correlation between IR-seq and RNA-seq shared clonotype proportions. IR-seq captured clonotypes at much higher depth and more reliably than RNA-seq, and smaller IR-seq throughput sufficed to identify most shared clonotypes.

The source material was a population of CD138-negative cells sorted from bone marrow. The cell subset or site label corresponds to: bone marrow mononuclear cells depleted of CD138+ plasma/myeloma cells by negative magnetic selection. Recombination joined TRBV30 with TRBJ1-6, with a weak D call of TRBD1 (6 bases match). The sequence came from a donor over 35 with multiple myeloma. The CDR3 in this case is CAWRGGVNSPLHF. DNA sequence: TGTGCCTGGAGAGGGGGTGTAAATTCACCCCTCCACTTT.